This T cell receptor (beta chain) appears in the sequencing data of a study of cytomegalovirus exposure and HLA in healthy donors (TCRdb year 2017). Turning to the overall study: An earlier analysis of roughly 570 of the donors reported 276 Gb of sequence data and 90 million to 120 million unique TCR beta sequences obtained from about 170 million T cells. A later genetic analysis used genome-wide SNP genotypes for about 60% of the 666 donors, treating that subset as a discovery cohort. Along with the approximately 700-subject first cohort, a separate validation cohort of 120 different subjects was used. Among the roughly 410 genotyped donors, roughly 80% belonged to the genetic ancestry cluster associated with self-reported Caucasian donors. Donor age, sex, ethnicity and CMV serostatus were compiled together with the repertoire data. Rather than drawing on any new phenotypic data, the later analysis identified candidate immune exposures from TCR beta sequences and the way those sequences occurred across donors. HLA typing covered class I and class II loci at four-digit resolution. To study patterns of TCR occurrence, a later analysis re-analyzed previously published TCR beta repertoires from more than 550 donors and added high-resolution HLA genotyping. The study combined high-throughput TCR immunosequencing, statistical association of individual TCRs with disease status, and machine learning to predict cytomegalovirus infection status. In an earlier analysis of roughly 600 of the donors, high-throughput TCR beta sequencing was used to judge whether each TCR beta V gene segment behaved as functional or pseudogenic. Roughly five DR-DQ haplotypes were handled as single units for association and clustering, since linkage in the cohort was strong. Typing coverage differed by locus: A, B, C, DRB1 and DQB1 were typed in roughly 620-640 donors, DQA1 in roughly 500, DPA1 in some 600, and DPB1 in approximately 450. Around 320 gigabases of sequencing data and approximately 85 million unique TCR sequences were included in an early release covering several hundred HLA-typed donors. Across around 400 genotyped donors of the cohort, an average of approximately 220,000 unique TCR beta nucleotide sequences per donor were sequenced, and 15% to 20% of those sequences were non-productive. The study aimed to test whether cataloging public T cell receptors could reveal signatures of past pathogen exposure. The T cell repertoires of around 730 subjects were profiled by immunosequencing and related to cytomegalovirus serostatus. Every repertoire in the discovery cohort had been generated on one and the same sequencing platform. Overall study outcomes, separate from this receptor: The earlier analysis of 450 to 700 of the donors excluded seventeen rarely observed V segments, including chromosome 9 orphons, because counts were too low. Cytomegalovirus status was reported to be diagnosed by the classifier with high specificity and sensitivity in both the original and validation cohorts. Only TCR beta chains were sequenced in this cohort, and the absence of alpha or paired-chain data limited detectable features. A later genetic analysis associated a missense DCLRE1C variant with V-gene and J-gene trimming of TCR beta chains, and an independent cohort replicated the association. Assigning TCR associations to individual alleles was difficult when HLA alleles, especially DR and DQ, strongly co-occurred. Sequencing depth was assumed to be roughly uniform across donors in the presence/absence analyses, though that assumption may not hold. CMV serostatus was the only immune exposure information available for the cohort. In a later genetic analysis, fewer N-insertions in productive TCRs were reported among donors in an Asian-associated ancestry cluster than the roughly 700-donor mean. The 87-base-pair reads could not distinguish some IMGT-functional V segments, including TRBV6-2 and TRBV6-3, so those segments were excluded. In an earlier analysis of fewer than 700 of the donors, most TCR beta V segments appeared in productive rearrangements about 90% or about 30% of the time, broadly matching IMGT annotations. In a later analysis, the rate of TCR association differed among HLA loci, with DRB1 alleles having the most associated TCRs and HLA-C alleles having the fewest. In a later analysis, most CMV-associated TCR beta chains were found to appear HLA-restricted, with HLA associations seemingly driven largely by CMV exposure. A later analysis associated 15,000 to 20,000 TCR beta sequences with specific HLA alleles at a false discovery rate of 0.05. Because some donors lacked HLA typing at each locus, the association tests relied only on the typed subset. While some public TCRs were present in many individuals, most TCR sequences turned up only very rarely across donors. The study gave a list of roughly 150 TCR beta chains associated with cytomegalovirus. It was suggested by the authors that the approach could potentially be generalized to other disease states and immunological phenotypes. Correlated functional status among segregating V segments might be attributable to linkage disequilibrium, but an unknown experimental factor could not be ruled out. Several of the top co-occurrence clusters appeared to be linked to parvovirus B19, influenza, CMV and Epstein-Barr virus, according to a later analysis. In vitro tests confirmed that a few of the cytomegalovirus-associated TCR beta chains recognize cytomegalovirus antigens. A later analysis found that HLA-associated TCR beta chains were more clonally expanded and had lower generation probabilities than equally common non-associated chains. A further reported finding was that TCR beta sequences accurately predicted the HLA-A and HLA-B alleles for most subjects in the first cohort. A cluster of highly shared sequence variants was judged likely to represent a technical artifact of the sequencing pipeline.

Library method: the immunoSEQ multiplex PCR assay. For the multiplex PCR, a mixture combining 60 forward primers for TCR Vbeta segments and 13 reverse primers for TCR Jbeta segments was used. The CDR3 region of rearranged TCR beta genes was amplified from genomic DNA with a multiplex PCR assay. Amplified TCR beta libraries were sequenced as 87-base-pair reads on the Illumina HiSeq System. The study's own analysis went as follows. In a later analysis, tens of millions of unique TCR beta chains were counted across the 690 or so repertoires, and around 11 million of these chains were shared by at least two donors. Raw reads were error-corrected and collapsed into unique sequences with a nearest-neighbor algorithm that merged closely related sequences to remove PCR and sequencing errors. To assign V, D and J gene segments, CDR3 sequences were aligned to IMGT reference sequences. For a sequence to be retained, a match of at least six nucleotides to both a V gene segment and a J gene segment was required. A rearrangement was called productive if the CDR3 had no stop codons and remained in frame with V and J, and every other rearrangement was called non-productive. CDR3 was defined by IMGT convention, running from the second conserved V-encoded cysteine to the conserved J-encoded phenylalanine. In an earlier analysis of some 550 of the donors, sequences lacking an unambiguous match to a single V gene segment were excluded. An earlier analysis of about 600 of the donors called V segments functional above 56.7% productive rearrangements and segregating when the between-donor standard deviation exceeded 5%. To diagnose cytomegalovirus status from the catalog of TCR beta chain sequences, a statistical classification framework was built. V and J gene assignment, in a later analysis, came from comparing TCR nucleotide sequences with IMGT/GENE-DB human TR gene sequences. In a later analysis, CDR3 sequences and most-parsimonious VDJ recombination scenarios were assigned using the TCRdist pipeline. In a later analysis, every TCR beta chain was defined by the combination of its CDR3 amino acid sequence and its V-gene family, and reads without a unique V-gene family were dropped. A later analysis removed 592 highly shared, low-generation-probability nucleotide sequences to deal with suspected cross-contamination and a sequencing artifact. In a later analysis, a clonal expansion index for each public chain was calculated from normalized within-repertoire ranks of inferred template counts. In a later analysis, generation probabilities were computed with a VDJ recombination model fitted to out-of-frame rearrangements, and the resulting probabilities were checked against IGoR. In a later analysis, TCR-TCR, TCR-HLA and TCR-CMV co-occurrence was scored with hypergeometric tests, and a repertoire-size bias correction was applied to TCR pairs. To estimate false discovery rates, a later analysis permuted the HLA or CMV assignments 20 times. In a later analysis, co-occurring TCRs were grouped with DBSCAN, and TCRdist sequence similarity was added when clustering was performed within HLA-allele-positive subsets. Co-occurrence clustering excluded repertoires with fewer than 30,000 or more than 120,000 public chains, plus five with anomalous nucleotide sharing. TCRdb re-hosts the immuneACCESS table, in-frame sequences only. Its copies lack some clones; in the studies checked, an unresolved V gene accounts for under half of them, and the cause for the rest is not known. The V and J calls and the clone size are those of that table, but D and trimming were determined from the DNA. The table for this sample lists some 110,000 clones; more than 70% of them were counted only once. Less than 2.5% of the sample is taken by the ten largest.

The cohort consisted of 650 to 850 healthy bone marrow donors. At the time of sampling, every cohort member was nominally healthy, though immune exposures that went unrecorded were likely present. The donor tested CMV seronegative, placing the donor among the approximately 360 seronegative members of the cohort. Every donor gave a peripheral blood sample, and the peripheral blood mononuclear cells from that sample were used for TCR beta sequencing. Genomic DNA extraction from the blood cell samples was performed with the Qiagen DNeasy Blood Extraction Kit. CDR3 length: 14 amino acids, cysteine to phenylalanine. Just the 42-base CDR3 DNA is kept, in frame starting at base 1. Sequences SEHNR (CDR1) and FQNEAQ (CDR2) are obtained from the germline V gene (reference sequence). Trimming takes 4 bases from V and 7 bases from J, and the germline ends sit 16 bases apart. A few counts support this clone. Its antigen has not been determined. Per-nucleotide qualities are absent, and no much larger clonotype sits a single base away.

The sequence was collected from a man younger than 40 in good health and CMV-seronegative. Here the chain combines TRBV7-9 and TRBJ2-5; TRBD2 might be the D gene, on 6 matching bases. The sample taken for sequencing was PBMCs. The nucleotides read TGTGCCAGCAGCTCGATCCGGGGGTGGGGGACCCAGTACTTC. It specifies CASSSIRGWGTQYF.